Listed below are T cell receptor beta chains from one sample, sequenced in a study of identical twins. Each CDR3 protein gets one entry after TCRdb re-called the 5' RACE reads with MiXCR. The data hold 1.5 million or so distinct CDR3 sequences, with around 29% observed a single time. Material for sequencing was cord blood. These receptors originate from a newborn girl in good health. CDR3s include the opening cysteine and the closing phenylalanine or tryptophan. The D gene is left open where the match is weak. Not all rows give a size; the values are once, few, many and, for expanded clones, a class.

clone_size	v_call	d_call	j_call	cdr3_aa	cdr3_nt
NA	TRBV4-2	TRBD2	TRBJ2-5	CASSRGTSGRIQETQYF	TGTGCCAGCAGCCGTGGGACTAGCGGGAGGATCCAAGAGACCCAGTACTTC
few	TRBV3-1	TRBD2	TRBJ2-1	CASSQTRLAGGGYNEQFF	TGTGCCAGCAGCCAAACCCGACTAGCGGGGGGGGGCTACAATGAGCAGTTCTTC
NA	TRBV5-4	TRBD2	TRBJ2-1	CASSIGTSGGYNEQFF	TGTGCCAGCAGCATCGGGACTAGCGGGGGCTACAATGAGCAGTTCTTC
NA	TRBV6-6	NA	TRBJ1-6	CASSYEETNSPLHF	TGTGCCAGCAGTTACGAAGAGACTAATTCACCCCTCCACTTT
NA	TRBV9	TRBD1	TRBJ2-4	CASSVGGGENIQYF	TGTGCCAGCAGCGTAGGAGGGGGCGAAAACATTCAGTACTTC
NA	TRBV20-1	NA	TRBJ2-1	CSARGPLQETQFF	TGCAGTGCTAGGGGACCCCTACAAGAGACCCAGTTCTTC
few	TRBV20-1	NA	TRBJ2-5	CSGDFLQETQYF	TGCAGTGGGGACTTTCTCCAAGAGACCCAGTACTTC
NA	TRBV12-3/TRBV12-4	NA	TRBJ1-4	CASSLAQTRGGNEKLFF	TGTGCCAGCAGTTTAGCCCAGACCCGAGGGGGTAATGAAAAACTGTTTTTT
NA	TRBV9	TRBD2	TRBJ2-1	CASSVGGLAVYPSSYNEQFF	TGTGCCAGCAGCGTAGGAGGACTAGCGGTCTACCCGAGCTCCTACAATGAGCAGTTCTTC
NA	TRBV25-1	NA	TRBJ2-7	CASSAGSCEQYF	TGTGCCAGCAGTGCGGGCTCCTGCGAGCAGTACTTC
NA	TRBV2	NA	TRBJ2-7	CASSVFSIGYEQYF	TGTGCCAGCAGTGTTTTTAGTATAGGCTACGAGCAGTACTTC
few	TRBV2	NA	TRBJ2-1	CASSPRTEKFF	TGTGCCAGCAGTCCAAGGACAGAGAAGTTCTTC
NA	TRBV4-1	TRBD2	TRBJ2-1	CASSQDPTSASYNEQFF	TGCGCCAGCAGCCAAGACCCGACTAGCGCCTCCTACAATGAGCAGTTCTTC
few	TRBV11-1	NA	TRBJ2-3	CASSLFRRADTQYF	TGTGCCAGCAGCTTATTCCGACGAGCAGATACGCAGTATTTT
NA	TRBV5-1	NA	TRBJ1-1	CASSFPDGITEVFF	TGCGCCAGCAGCTTCCCCGATGGTATCACTGAAGTTTTCTTT
many	TRBV29-1	NA	TRBJ1-2	CSVRTALYGYTF	TGCAGCGTGAGGACAGCACTCTATGGCTACACCTTC
NA	TRBV19	NA	TRBJ2-1	CASMGGPSKFF	TGTGCCAGTATGGGCGGCCCCTCCAAGTTCTTC
few	TRBV7-2	NA	TRBJ2-1	CASSPGTPVNEQFF	TGTGCCAGCAGCCCAGGGACTCCCGTCAATGAGCAGTTCTTC
few	TRBV20-1	TRBD1	TRBJ2-3	CSAEDRGQADTQYF	TGCAGTGCTGAAGACAGGGGGCAAGCAGATACGCAGTATTTT
NA	TRBV13	NA	TRBJ2-3	CASSLGLARKDTQYF	TGTGCCAGCAGCTTAGGACTAGCCAGGAAAGATACGCAGTATTTT
few	TRBV25-1	NA	TRBJ1-6	CASSEYGGNSPPHF	TGTGCCAGCAGTGAATATGGGGGAAACTCACCCCCCCACTTT
NA	TRBV10-3	TRBD1	TRBJ2-2	CAISKSQGGAGELFF	TGTGCCATCAGTAAATCACAGGGGGGCGCCGGGGAGCTGTTTTTT
few	TRBV4-1	NA	TRBJ2-3	CASSPRLPLGSQGTDTQYF	TGCGCCAGCAGCCCCCGATTGCCCCTAGGTTCCCAAGGCACAGATACGCAGTATTTT
many	TRBV7-9	NA	TRBJ2-7	CASSPELLYEQYF	TGTGCCAGCAGCCCTGAACTACTCTACGAGCAGTACTTC
NA	TRBV7-2	NA	TRBJ2-7	CASSLVDNRDTSYEQYF	TGTGCCAGCAGCTTAGTGGACAACAGGGATACCTCCTACGAGCAGTACTTC
NA	TRBV29-1	TRBD2	TRBJ2-1	CSVRGGSFYNEQFF	TGCAGCGTCCGGGGGGGAAGTTTTTACAATGAGCAGTTCTTC
NA	TRBV3-1	NA	TRBJ2-2	CASSQRTNTGELFF	TGTGCCAGCAGCCAAAGGACAAACACCGGGGAGCTGTTTTTT
many	TRBV4-1	NA	TRBJ1-5	CASSQGVRQPQHF	TGTGCCAGCAGCCAAGGGGTCAGGCAGCCCCAGCATTTT
few	TRBV20-1	TRBD2	TRBJ2-5	CSARDTSGGETQYF	TGCAGTGCTAGAGATACTAGCGGGGGGGAGACCCAGTACTTC
few	TRBV5-1	NA	TRBJ2-1	CASSPGRWVGFSEQFF	TGCGCCAGCAGCCCCGGCCGTTGGGTGGGGTTTAGCGAGCAGTTCTTC
NA	TRBV19	NA	TRBJ1-2	CASIQASSNYGYTF	TGTGCCAGTATCCAGGCCTCTTCTAACTATGGCTACACCTTC
NA	TRBV2	NA	TRBJ2-5	CASSEGYLRPGGTQYF	TGTGCCAGCAGTGAGGGCTACCTACGTCCGGGTGGGACCCAGTACTTC
few	TRBV4-1	TRBD2	TRBJ2-1	CASSLRYSGTSSYNEQFF	TGCGCCAGCAGCCTACGGTATAGCGGGACGAGCTCCTACAATGAGCAGTTCTTC
few	TRBV5-1	NA	TRBJ2-3	CASRPQGSTDTQYF	TGCGCCAGCAGACCTCAGGGAAGCACAGATACGCAGTATTTT
NA	TRBV2	NA	TRBJ2-4	CASSEPGKNTKNIQYF	TGTGCCAGCAGTGAGCCAGGGAAAAATACCAAAAACATTCAGTACTTC
NA	TRBV7-9	NA	TRBJ1-4	CASSLGGVATNEKLFF	TGTGCCAGCAGCTTGGGCGGGGTTGCAACTAATGAAAAACTGTTTTTT
NA	TRBV12-3/TRBV12-4	NA	TRBJ2-7	CASRLTGTHNEQYF	TGTGCCAGCAGACTGACCGGGACCCACAATGAGCAGTACTTC
NA	TRBV29-1	NA	TRBJ2-7	CSVFLGAEQYF	TGCAGCGTTTTCCTAGGGGCCGAGCAGTACTTC
many	TRBV12-3/TRBV12-4	NA	TRBJ2-6	CASSLAGLSGANVLTF	TGTGCCAGCAGTTTAGCAGGGCTCTCTGGGGCCAACGTCCTGACTTTC
many	TRBV10-3	NA	TRBJ2-7	CAISDLGSSYEQYF	TGTGCCATCAGTGACCTAGGGAGCTCCTACGAGCAGTACTTC
NA	TRBV3-1	TRBD2	TRBJ2-1	CASSQAGLGRDNEQFF	TGTGCCAGCAGCCAAGCGGGACTAGGGAGGGACAATGAGCAGTTCTTC
few	TRBV28	TRBD1	TRBJ2-5	CASSFAGTGSKTQYF	TGTGCCAGCAGTTTCGCCGGGACAGGGTCTAAGACCCAGTACTTC
NA	TRBV21-1	NA	TRBJ2-7	CASSKARRRLAGGSYEQYF	TGTGCCAGCAGCAAAGCACGAAGGAGACTAGCGGGAGGGTCCTACGAGCAGTACTTC
NA	TRBV19	NA	TRBJ2-1	CASSSLGSYTEQFF	TGTGCCAGTAGTAGCCTAGGAAGCTACACTGAGCAGTTCTTC
NA	TRBV28	NA	TRBJ2-3	CASSFLANTDTQYF	TGTGCCAGCAGTTTCCTAGCAAACACAGATACGCAGTATTTT
few	TRBV6-1	NA	TRBJ1-1	CASVRVFRDTEAFF	TGTGCCAGCGTAAGGGTGTTTCGGGACACTGAAGCTTTCTTT
few	TRBV2	TRBD1	TRBJ2-7	CASSEGQGRYEQYF	TGTGCCAGCAGTGAGGGACAGGGGAGATACGAGCAGTACTTC
few	TRBV6-1	NA	TRBJ1-4	CASASHGTPNEKLFF	TGTGCCAGTGCTTCCCACGGGACACCTAATGAAAAACTGTTTTTT
NA	TRBV6-5	TRBD1	TRBJ1-1	CASSYQTGGNLNTEAFF	TGTGCCAGCAGTTACCAAACAGGGGGCAACTTGAACACTGAAGCTTTCTTT
NA	TRBV2	TRBD2	TRBJ2-3	CASSDGGRDTQYF	TGTGCCAGCAGTGACGGGGGGAGGGATACGCAGTATTTT
many	TRBV5-1	NA	TRBJ2-5	CASSLSQETQYF	TGCGCCAGCAGCTTGTCCCAAGAGACCCAGTACTTC
NA	TRBV11-2	TRBD1	TRBJ1-4	CASSLGDRGGEKLFF	TGTGCCAGCAGCTTAGGGGACAGGGGAGGTGAAAAACTGTTTTTT
NA	TRBV15	NA	TRBJ2-7	CATSRADSSYGQYF	TGTGCCACCAGCAGAGCGGACAGCTCCTACGGGCAGTACTTC
NA	TRBV28	TRBD2	TRBJ2-1	CASSLAPSGQFF	TGTGCCAGCAGTTTAGCCCCTAGCGGGCAGTTCTTC